The T cell receptor beta chain under discussion was sequenced for a study of T cell responses to AZD1222 COVID-19 vaccine. V dropped 8 bases and J dropped 2 bases, with 12 bases sitting between them. The CDR3 spans 14 residues. Germline CDR1 reads SGHTA; CDR2 reads FQGTGA. Produced via immunoSEQ multiplex PCR; TCRdb's table is partial and in-frame only. This table has about 120,000 clones, approximately 90% appearing once. A word on this clone: The antigen is unknown.

Study results and caveats: The donors showed a predominance of white British ancestry and of females, with possible underestimation of clonal diversity. Repertoire collection took place solely once the T cell response had peaked. Baseline antibody screening turned up just six seropositive AZD1222 recipients.

This specimen was peripheral blood, taken on day 0 of AZD1222 vaccination. The genes are TRBV7-3 and TRBJ2-2; D perhaps matches TRBD2 (6 bases). This receptor was identified in an adult in good health. The CDR3 coding sequence is TGTGCCAGCGGCCCGGGACTTAACACCGGGGAGCTGTTTTTT. It specifies CASGPGLNTGELFF.